Following are 27 T cell receptor beta chains from one sample sequenced in a study of T cell responses to AZD1222 COVID-19 vaccine. Profiled with immunoSEQ multiplex PCR; TCRdb holds only in-frame clones, not every one. The top ten clones hold around 4.6% of a sample with 150,000 to 200,000 clones, around 90% of them seen once. This specimen was peripheral blood, taken on day 0 of MenACWY control vaccination. Receptor source: an adult in good health.

This chain joins TRBV24-1 and TRBJ2-3; a weak D match, TRBD2 (6 bases). The CDR3 totals 14 residues. V dropped 7 bases and J dropped 6 bases, with 16 bases sitting between them. Germline CDR1 reads KGHDR; CDR2 reads SFDVKD. The CDR3 bases are TGTGCCACCAGCCCGGGGGTAGTCATCGATACGCAGTATTTT. Its translation is CATSPGVVIDTQYF.

The chain carries TRBV27 and TRBJ2-3, with D tentatively TRBD1 or TRBD2 (5 bases each). This CDR3 region has 12 residues. The V end was cut by 3 bases, the J end by 4 bases, with 5 bases between. Looked up from germline, CDR1 is MNHEY and CDR2 is SMNVEV (reference sequence). Written as DNA, the CDR3 is TGTGCCAGCAGTTTGGGACCAGATACGCAGTATTTT. Amino acid sequence: CASSLGPDTQYF.

This chain connects TRBV15 to TRBJ1-5, with D uncertain. V gave up 4 bases and J gave up 4 bases, with 23 bases separating them. CDR1 and CDR2 (germline): LNHNV, YYDKDF (reference sequence). The CDR3 is 18 residues long. CDR3 protein: CATSIAKGGFGRNQPQHF. The CDR3 coding sequence is TGTGCCACCAGCATAGCAAAAGGAGGGTTCGGAAGGAATCAGCCCCAGCATTTT.

The CDR3 loop is CASSHRDNYGYTF. The CDR3, as DNA: TGTGCCAGCAGCCACAGGGACAACTATGGCTACACCTTC. This chain uses TRBV11-1 with TRBJ1-2; D is perhaps TRBD1 (6 bases). The CDR3 sequence is 13 residues long. Trimming cost V 5 bases and J 2 bases, with 9 bases left between them. CDR1 and CDR2 (germline): SGHAT, FQDESV (reference sequence).

The chain carries TRBV3-1 (or the pseudogene TRBV3-2) and TRBJ1-1; D uncertain. The germline V gene encodes CDR1 LGHDT and CDR2 YNNKEL (reference sequence). V lost 4 bases to trimming and J lost 1 base, with 10 bases between them. This CDR3 has 14 residues. CDR3 nucleotide sequence: TGTGCCAGCAGCCCAGAACAGAAGAACACTGAAGCTTTCTTT. Translated, it gives CASSPEQKNTEAFF.

CDR3 bases: TGTGCCAGCAGTCTAAACTGGCAGAATGAAAAACTGTTTTTT. It specifies CASSLNWQNEKLFF. The chain joins TRBV7-2 to TRBJ1-4; D call uncertain. The CDR3 is 14 residues long. V lost 6 bases and J 5 bases, leaving 13 bases between the germline ends. Germline assignment: CDR1 SGHTA and CDR2 FQGNSA. Looking up the rest from reference TRBV7-2 and TRBJ1-4 gives the full variable domain: GAGVSQSPSNKVTEKGKDVELRCDPISGHTALYWYRQSLGQGLEFLIYFQGNSAPDKSGLPSDRFSAERTGGSVSTLTIQRTQQEDSAVYLCASSLNWQNEKLFFGSGTQLSVL.

This chain connects TRBV27 to TRBJ1-2, with TRBD1 matching over 7 bases. After removal of 7 bases from V and 3 bases from J, the junction contained 11 bases not matched to a gene. This CDR3 comprises 15 residues. Looked up from germline, CDR1 is MNHEY and CDR2 is SMNVEV (reference sequence). The CDR3 coding sequence is TGTGCCAGCACCCCTTTGGGCAGGGGGTACTATGGCTACACCTTC. Protein sequence: CASTPLGRGYYGYTF.

This clone was counted a few times. The rearrangement links TRBV21-1 to TRBJ2-1. TRBV21-1 is a recognized pseudogene. There are 17 residues in the CDR3. CDR3 amino acids: CASSRVDRRPLRDEQFF. CDR3 sequence (DNA): TGTGCCAGCAGTAGAGTCGACCGACGACCTTTACGCGATGAGCAGTTCTTC.

The J gene is TRBJ1-4, the V gene TRBV28; weak D call: TRBD1 (5 bases). CDR1 is MDHEN, CDR2 SYDVKM, per germline. Trimming removed 4 bases from V and 15 bases from J, with 18 bases in between. The length of the CDR3 is 13 residues. DNA for the CDR3: TGTGCCAGCAGTTACGGGACCCGGAGTTTTGTGTTTTTT. This gives the protein CASSYGTRSFVFF.

This chain joins TRBV6-5 and TRBJ1-2, with unresolved D. The CDR3 is made up of 14 amino acids. Per germline, CDR1 MNHEY and CDR2 SVGAGI. The V end was cut by 4 bases, the J end by 4 bases, with 13 bases between. The chain's CDR3 is CASSSSTFFYGYTF. CDR3 DNA: TGTGCCAGCAGTTCCTCGACATTTTTCTATGGCTACACCTTC.

The chain is built from TRBV10-3 and TRBJ1-1; D is unresolved. The CDR3 covers 14 residues. CDR1 and CDR2 (germline): ENHRY, SYGVKD. V was cut by 1 base and J by 1 base, with 7 bases left in between. This CDR3 is CAISEWQQNTEAFF. CDR3 bases: TGTGCCATCAGTGAGTGGCAACAGAACACTGAAGCTTTCTTT.

The chain employs TRBV18 and TRBJ1-1; maybe TRBD1 (6 bases). This CDR3 contains 12 residues. Trimming left V 6 bases short and J 3 bases short, with 8 bases between. The germline V gene has CDR1 KGHSH and CDR2 LQKENI. In nucleotides, the CDR3 is TGTGCCAGCTCTGCAGGGGACACTGAAGCTTTCTTT. It yields the protein CASSAGDTEAFF.

V usage is TRBV6-2 or TRBV6-3 and J usage is TRBJ1-1; the match to TRBD1 covers 8 bases. CDR3 length: 15 residues. Germline trimming cut 5 bases from V and 5 bases from J; bases unmatched to any gene: 10. From germline, CDR1 is MNHEY and CDR2 SVGEGT. CDR3 nucleotide sequence: TGTGCCAGCAGTACGGACAGGGCAGTTGGAACTGAAGCTTTCTTT. It encodes CASSTDRAVGTEAFF.

The chain combines TRBV9 with TRBJ1-5; no clear D. From germline, CDR1 is SGDLS and CDR2 YYNGEE. V was pared by 3 bases and J by 2 bases, with 12 bases between. This CDR3 has 15 amino acids. The CDR3 here is CASSAGLFGNQPQHF. The CDR3 bases are TGTGCCAGCAGCGCGGGCCTTTTTGGCAATCAGCCCCAGCATTTT.

The V and J genes are TRBV9 and TRBJ2-1; the match to TRBD2 covers 7 bases. V shed 0 bases, J shed 7 bases, and the junction held 4 bases outside the gene matches. CDR3 length equals 14 residues. Germline lookup yields CDR1 SGDLS and CDR2 YYNGEE. The CDR3 loop is CASSVGSSGNEQFF. CDR3 sequence (DNA): TGTGCCAGCAGCGTAGGGTCTAGCGGTAATGAGCAGTTCTTC.

This sequence joins TRBV5-4 and TRBJ1-2; D not certain. Germline V gene data show CDR1 as SGHNT and CDR2 as YYREEE (reference sequence). V was clipped by 0 bases and J by 5 bases, with 11 bases between them. The CDR3 loop spans 14 amino acids. In DNA form, the CDR3 reads TGTGCCAGCAGCTTGGGGGTTATGAGTTATGGCTACACCTTC. This sequence encodes CASSLGVMSYGYTF. The full variable domain, with the rest looked up from reference TRBV5-4 and TRBJ1-2, is ETGVTQSPTHLIKTRGQQVTLRCSSQSGHNTVSWYQQALGQGPQFIFQYYREEENGRGNFPPRFSGLQFPNYSSELNVNALELDDSALYLCASSLGVMSYGYTFGSGTRLTVV.

In its sample, this clone was seen once. The chain is built from TRBV28 and TRBJ1-2; D possibly corresponds to TRBD1 (6 bases). The V gene lost 6 bases and the J gene lost 0 bases, with 8 bases spanning the gap. The CDR3 covers 13 residues. CDR1 and CDR2 (germline): MDHEN, SYDVKM. Written as DNA, the CDR3 is TGTGCCAGCAGAGGGGGAACTAACTATGGCTACACCTTC. This codes for CASRGGTNYGYTF.

CDR3 region: CAGGPAGGYTF. In nucleotides, the CDR3 is TGTGCCGGGGGGCCGGCGGGGGGCTACACCTTC. V gene TRBV30 combines with J gene TRBJ1-2; tentative D call: TRBD1 (6 bases). The germline V gene has CDR1 GTSNPN and CDR2 SVGIG (reference sequence). The CDR3 is 11 amino acids. The V and J ends lost 8 bases and 8 bases respectively, with 15 bases between them.

The genes are TRBV9 and TRBJ2-7; 9 nucleotides line up with TRBD2. V was pared by 0 bases and J by 5 bases, with 6 bases of the junction left unmatched. Looked up from germline, CDR1 is SGDLS and CDR2 is YYNGEE. This CDR3 spans 15 amino acids. The CDR3 reads CASSVGASGINEQYF. CDR3 sequence (DNA): TGTGCCAGCAGCGTAGGGGCTAGCGGGATCAACGAGCAGTACTTC.

This chain connects TRBV6-5 to TRBJ1-1, with 7 bases lining up with TRBD1. The length of the CDR3 is 13 residues. The V segment lost 6 bases and the J segment 7 bases; nucleotides outside the gene matches: 8. Germline V gene data show CDR1 as MNHEY and CDR2 as SVGAGI. The CDR3 DNA reads as TGTGCCAGCAGCCTTGACAGGGAGGGTGAAGCTTTCTTT. This sequence encodes CASSLDREGEAFF.

The V and J genes are TRBV5-4 and TRBJ1-2; D unclear. The CDR3 sequence is 12 residues long. V lost 4 bases and J lost 7, with 11 bases in between. From germline, CDR1 is SGHNT and CDR2 YYREEE (reference sequence). CDR3 nucleotide sequence: TGTGCCAGCAGCACCGGACTGGGTGGCTACACCTTC. Translated, it gives CASSTGLGGYTF.

The rearrangement uses TRBV6-4 and TRBJ1-2; weak D call: TRBD1 (5 bases). CDR1 is MRHNA and CDR2 is SNTAGT in the germline V gene. The CDR3 is made up of 15 amino acids. Trimming left V 0 bases short and J 5 bases short, with 13 bases between. CDR3 DNA: TGTGCCAGCAGTGACTCAGCGGGGGGTCGGTATGGCTACACCTTC. This codes for CASSDSAGGRYGYTF.

The sample holds a few counts of this clone. Other DNA sequences in this specimen translate into the identical CDR3. The chain couples TRBV13 to TRBJ2-7, with 11 positions matching TRBD1. Germline V CDR1 and CDR2: PRHDT, FYEKMQ (reference sequence). The CDR3 totals 15 residues. V shed 1 base, J shed 5 bases, and the junction held 4 bases outside the gene matches. CDR3 in DNA: TGTGCCAGCAGCTTAGCCCCGGACAGGGGGCACGAGCAGTACTTC. It codes for CASSLAPDRGHEQYF.

This clone was observed once. The chain recombines TRBV7-3 with TRBJ2-3; no firm D call. V shed 2 bases and J shed 1 base, with 7 bases lying between them. This CDR3 comprises 14 residues. Germline values: CDR1 SGHTA, CDR2 FQGTGA. The CDR3 reads CASSLGPGTDTQYF. The CDR3 DNA sequence: TGTGCCAGCAGCTTAGGCCCGGGCACAGATACGCAGTATTTT.

This chain links TRBV7-9 with TRBJ2-5, with D perhaps matching TRBD2 (6 bases). Germline lookup yields CDR1 SEHNR and CDR2 FQNEAQ (reference sequence). V lost 5 bases and J 5 bases, leaving 18 bases between the germline ends. This CDR3 comprises 15 residues. CDR3 protein: CASSHVLREMETQYF. The DNA of the CDR3 is TGTGCCAGCAGCCACGTTCTGCGGGAAATGGAGACCCAGTACTTC.

The V and J genes are TRBV5-1 and TRBJ2-7; D call uncertain. The CDR3 runs 14 residues. Trimming removed 4 bases from V and 2 bases from J, with 13 bases in between. Germline assignment: CDR1 SGHRS and CDR2 YFSETQ. DNA for the CDR3: TGCGCCAGCAGCACGGACCGACCCCCCTACGAGCAGTACTTC. This codes for CASSTDRPPYEQYF.

The chain combines TRBV7-8 with TRBJ2-3; 14 bases align to TRBD2. Germline CDR1 is SGHVS and CDR2 is FQNEAQ. The CDR3 is 15 amino acids. V shed 7 bases and J 6 bases; nucleotides not matched to a gene: 6. DNA of the CDR3: TGTGCCAGCATCGGACTAGCGGGAGGATCCGATACGCAGTATTTT. This codes for CASIGLAGGSDTQYF.